This T cell receptor beta chain was identified in a study of lung T cells in sarcoidosis with Löfgren's syndrome (dated 2017 in TCRdb). With respect to the entire study: Sarcoidosis was described as a granulomatous, mainly pulmonary disease marked by CD4+ T cell accumulation in bronchoalveolar lavage fluid. The repertoire analyses centered on Lofgren's syndrome patients.

The investigation overall reported the following: When alphabeta pairing was analyzed, TRAV12-1 tended to pair preferentially with TRBV2, and the resulting paired TCRs displayed CDR3 homology. Compared with control subjects, Lofgren's syndrome patients were reported to have TRAV12-1 and TRBV2 as the most expanded V gene segments. TRAV12-1 and TRBV2 CDR3 motifs were reported to be shared among multiple Löfgren's syndrome patients, suggesting public CD4+ TCR repertoires. Recognition of a sarcoidosis-associated antigen was only suggested, and the antigen itself remained putative and was not identified.

Sequenced on an Illumina MiSeq. TCRdb cleaned the public reads at Q25 with fastp, built clones with MiXCR and kept in-frame beta chains. Rows are unified per CDR3 protein, each entry keeping the most common DNA and genes. The sample table holds some 19,000 distinct CDR3 sequences, of which under 25% were seen once. The leading ten clones occupy around 0.74% of the sample. Details on this clonotype: The specificity of this receptor is unknown. Given a much more abundant clone one base away, this may be a read error.

TCR repertoires were profiled from CD4+ T cells obtained by bronchoalveolar lavage. Reading from cysteine to phenylalanine, the CDR3 counts 18 amino acids. Of the read, only the CDR3 DNA is kept; its 54 bases are in frame from base 1. Sequences SGHAT (CDR1) and FQNNGV (CDR2) are obtained from the germline V gene. Sequencing was performed on CD4+ T cells from bronchoalveolar lavage. This clonotype was sampled from a human donor with sarcoidosis (Löfgren's syndrome or another form), or a control subject (not recorded which). Recombination linked TRBV11-2 to TRBJ1-2, with an unclear D gene assignment. The sequence in DNA is TGTGCCAGCAGCTTGGGTCTGCAGACTAAAATTCAGATCTATGGCCACACCTTC. It is translated as CASSLGLQTKIQIYGHTF.